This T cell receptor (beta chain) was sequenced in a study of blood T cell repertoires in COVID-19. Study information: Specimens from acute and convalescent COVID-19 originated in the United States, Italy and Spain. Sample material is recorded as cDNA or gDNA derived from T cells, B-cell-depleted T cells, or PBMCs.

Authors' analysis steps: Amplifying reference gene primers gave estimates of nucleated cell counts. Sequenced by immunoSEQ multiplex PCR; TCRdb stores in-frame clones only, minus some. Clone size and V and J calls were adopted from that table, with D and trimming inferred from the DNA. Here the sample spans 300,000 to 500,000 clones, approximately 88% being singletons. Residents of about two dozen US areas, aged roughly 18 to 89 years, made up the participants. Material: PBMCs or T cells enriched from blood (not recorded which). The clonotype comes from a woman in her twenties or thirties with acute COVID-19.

In DNA form, the CDR3 reads TGTGCCTGGAGTGGCCGCCAGGGTAGGAGCACTGAAGCTTTCTTT. It codes for CAWSGRQGRSTEAFF. The chain carries TRBV30 and TRBJ1-1; tentatively, D is TRBD1 (5 bases). V dropped 1 base and J dropped 4 bases, with 16 bases sitting between them. The CDR3 spans 15 residues. The germline gives CDR1 GTSNPN, CDR2 SVGIG (reference sequence).